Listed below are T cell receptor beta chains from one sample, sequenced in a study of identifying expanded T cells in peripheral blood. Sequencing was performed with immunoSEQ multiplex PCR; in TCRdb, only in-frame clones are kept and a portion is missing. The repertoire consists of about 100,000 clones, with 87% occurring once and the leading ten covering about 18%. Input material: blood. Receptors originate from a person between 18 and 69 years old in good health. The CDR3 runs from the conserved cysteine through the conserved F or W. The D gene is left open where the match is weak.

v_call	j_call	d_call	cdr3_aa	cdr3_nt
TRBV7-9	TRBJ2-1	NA	CASSPGGNEQFF	TGTGCCAGCAGCCCTGGCGGTAATGAGCAGTTCTTC
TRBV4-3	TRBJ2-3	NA	CASSQDGGWGTDTQYF	TGCGCCAGCAGCCAAGATGGAGGGTGGGGCACAGATACGCAGTATTTT
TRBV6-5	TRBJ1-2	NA	CASSTRPDRNYGYTF	TGTGCCAGCAGTACCCGGCCAGACAGGAACTATGGCTACACCTTC
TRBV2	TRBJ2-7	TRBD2	CASTLSGPGSYEQYF	TGTGCCAGTACCCTTAGCGGGCCTGGCTCCTACGAGCAGTACTTC
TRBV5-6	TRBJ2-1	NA	CASSENNEQFF	TGTGCCAGCAGCGAGAACAATGAGCAGTTCTTC
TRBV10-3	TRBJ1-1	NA	CAISESAPDTEAFF	TGTGCCATCAGTGAGTCGGCACCAGACACTGAAGCTTTCTTT
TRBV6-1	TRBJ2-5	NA	CASRLDRLETQYF	TGTGCCAGCCGATTGGACCGCTTGGAGACCCAGTACTTC
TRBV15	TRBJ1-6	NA	CATSFFGGGSPLHF	TGTGCCACCAGCTTTTTTGGGGGCGGATCACCCCTCCACTTT
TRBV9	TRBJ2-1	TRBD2	CASSVASSGGPYNEQFF	TGTGCCAGCAGCGTAGCTTCTAGCGGGGGGCCCTACAATGAGCAGTTCTTC
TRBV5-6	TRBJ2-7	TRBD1	CASSLGTGVNEQYF	TGTGCCAGCAGCTTGGGTACAGGGGTCAACGAGCAGTACTTC
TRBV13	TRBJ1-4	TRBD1	CASSLGQGLNEKLFF	TGTGCCAGCAGCCTGGGACAGGGGCTTAATGAAAAACTGTTTTTT